Below, 4 T cell receptor beta chains from the same sample are listed, as sequenced in a study of cytomegalovirus exposure and HLA in healthy donors. PCR was performed using 60 Vbeta and 13 Jbeta primers. Only in-frame clones appear in the TCRdb table, and some are missing; sequencing was by immunoSEQ multiplex PCR. Of around 100,000 clones in the sample, around two thirds were seen once. Sequencing was carried out using PBMCs. All receptors come from a man aged 30 to 45 in good health and CMV-seropositive.

The chain combines TRBV10-1 with TRBJ1-2, with a tentative D call TRBD1 (5 bases). V shed 2 bases and J shed 8 bases, with 9 bases lying between them. Germline lookup yields CDR1 WNHNN and CDR2 SYGVQD (reference sequence). The CDR3 runs 12 residues. In DNA form, the CDR3 reads TGCGCCAGCAGTGAGCGGGGGAGAGGCTACACCTTC. Protein: CASSERGRGYTF.

The rearrangement uses TRBV18 and TRBJ2-1, with 9 bases that match TRBD2. With V trimmed by 0 bases and J by 0 bases, 3 bases remained unmatched. Germline V lookup: CDR1 KGHSH, CDR2 LQKENI. This CDR3 is 17 amino acids long. CDR3 residues: CASSPPGGGGSYNEQFF. The DNA of the CDR3 is TGTGCCAGCTCACCACCGGGCGGGGGGGGCTCCTACAATGAGCAGTTCTTC.

This clone was found a few times. The V gene is TRBV19, the J gene TRBJ2-1; 7 bases line up with TRBD1. CDR3 length: 15 amino acids. V shed 1 base and J 5 bases; nucleotides not matched to a gene: 5. Per germline, CDR1 LNHDA and CDR2 SQIVND (reference sequence). CDR3 amino acids: CASSIVGTANNEQFF. Here the CDR3 DNA reads TGTGCCAGTAGTATAGTCGGGACAGCAAACAATGAGCAGTTCTTC.

This chain links TRBV19 with TRBJ2-3; the D gene is possibly TRBD1 (6 bases). The CDR3 totals 13 residues. V was clipped by 4 bases and J by 4 bases, with 9 bases between them. In germline, CDR1 is LNHDA, CDR2 SQIVND (reference sequence). CDR3 in amino acids: CASSTTGSDTQYF. CDR3 nucleotide sequence: TGTGCCAGTAGTACTACAGGGTCAGATACGCAGTATTTT. The entire variable domain, with the rest obtained from reference TRBV19 and TRBJ2-3, is as follows: DGGITQSPKYLFRKEGQNVTLSCEQNLNHDAMYWYRQDPGQGLRLIYYSQIVNDFQKGDIAEGYSVSREKKESFPLTVTSAQKNPTAFYLCASSTTGSDTQYFGPGTRLTVL.